Following are 8 T cell receptor beta chains from one sample sequenced in a study of T cell changes during pregnancy in multiple sclerosis. Profiled with immunoSEQ multiplex PCR; TCRdb holds only in-frame clones, not every one. The table has about 23,000 clones, about 88% seen once; the top ten hold approximately 1%. This specimen consisted of CD4+ T cells from peripheral blood mononuclear cells, obtained in the first trimester of pregnancy. The receptors here all came from a female donor in good health, enrolled as a control in a pregnancy study.

A few counts support this clone. The identical CDR3 is also encoded by other nucleotide sequences in the sample. The chain carries TRBV25-1 and TRBJ2-3, with 9 bases aligning to TRBD2. Germline V lookup: CDR1 MGHDK, CDR2 SYGVNS. This CDR3 is 16 amino acids long. After removal of 5 bases from V and 5 bases from J, the junction contained 11 bases not matched to a gene. The CDR3 sequence is CASSPHLSGSEDTQYF. In DNA, the CDR3 is TGTGCCAGCAGTCCACACCTTAGCGGGAGCGAAGATACGCAGTATTTT.

The rearrangement links TRBV6-4 to TRBJ1-2, with a possible D match to TRBD1 (5 bases). V lost 4 bases and J lost 8, with 11 bases in between. Germline loops: CDR1 MRHNA, CDR2 SNTAGT. This CDR3 has 12 residues. CDR3 region: CASSAWGEGYTF. The CDR3 DNA reads TGTGCCAGCAGTGCCTGGGGGGAAGGCTACACCTTC.

The chain carries TRBV11-2 and TRBJ2-5, with 12 bases identical to TRBD1. The CDR3 covers 17 residues. With V trimmed by 5 bases and J by 5 bases, 12 bases remained unmatched. CDR1 is SGHAT and CDR2 is FQNNGV in the germline V gene. The CDR3 bases are TGTGCCAGCAGCCCGCGTGGGGGGACAGGGGGCGGGGAGACCCAGTACTTC. Translated: CASSPRGGTGGGETQYF. The whole variable domain, remainder taken from reference TRBV11-2 and TRBJ2-5, is EAGVAQSPRYKIIEKRQSVAFWCNPISGHATLYWYQQILGQGPKLLIQFQNNGVVDDSQLPKDRFSAERLKGVDSTLKIQPAKLEDSAVYLCASSPRGGTGGGETQYFGPGTRLLVL.

This chain uses TRBV10-3 with TRBJ2-5, with D possibly being TRBD2 (6 bases). V lost 3 bases and J lost 2, with 13 bases in between. The germline gives CDR1 ENHRY, CDR2 SYGVKD. This CDR3 is 15 amino acids long. The CDR3 region has the DNA TGTGCCATCAGTGAAGGGCTAGCGTGGCAAGAGACCCAGTACTTC. It is translated as CAISEGLAWQETQYF.

This clone was recorded once. The rearrangement joins TRBV28 to TRBJ2-5; 9 bases are shared with TRBD2. This CDR3 comprises 15 residues. Germline V lookup: CDR1 MDHEN, CDR2 SYDVKM. V shed 6 bases, J shed 4 bases, and the junction held 9 bases outside the gene matches. CDR3 coding DNA: TGTGCCAGCAGCCCTAGCGGGAAGAGGGCAGAGACCCAGTACTTC. Residues: CASSPSGKRAETQYF.

This rearrangement joins TRBV6-4 to TRBJ2-3; 9 nucleotides agree with TRBD1. CDR3 length: 14 residues. Germline V gene data show CDR1 as MRHNA and CDR2 as SNTAGT. With 3 bases clipped from V and 7 bases from J, the junction kept 5 bases outside the gene matches. The CDR3 reads CASSEGTGHYTQYF. The CDR3 coding sequence is TGTGCCAGCAGTGAAGGGACAGGGCATTATACGCAGTATTTT.

Written as DNA, the CDR3 is TGTGCCAGCAATGTACAGGGAAACAATGAGCAGTTCTTC. Translation: CASNVQGNNEQFF. This chain uses TRBV2 with TRBJ2-1; possible D gene TRBD1, 6 bases. Germline CDR1 SNHLY, CDR2 FYNNEI. V was pared by 7 bases and J by 5 bases, with 12 bases between. The length of the CDR3 is 13 residues. Looking up the rest from reference TRBV2 and TRBJ2-1 gives the full variable domain: EPEVTQTPSHQVTQMGQEVILRCVPISNHLYFYWYRQILGQKVEFLVSFYNNEISEKSEIFDDQFSVERPDGSNFTLKIRSTKLEDSAMYFCASNVQGNNEQFFGPGTRLTVL.

The chain combines TRBV7-2 with TRBJ1-1, with D unresolved. The length of the CDR3 is 14 residues. V lost 2 bases to trimming and J lost 10 bases, with 17 bases between them. From germline, CDR1 is SGHTA and CDR2 FQGNSA. The CDR3 loop is CASSLLFAGKGAFF. The CDR3 DNA reads as TGTGCCAGCAGCTTACTGTTCGCGGGCAAAGGAGCTTTCTTT.